The entry below describes one TCR beta chain. In the source study's methods: Estimated nucleated cell counts came from reference gene primer amplification. Profiling relied on immunoSEQ multiplex PCR, and the TCRdb table lists in-frame clones only, not all of them. For V, J and clone size, that table is used; D and trimming come from the DNA. Counted here are 310,000 or so clones, about 87% occurring once; the ten biggest clones make up approximately 9%. Recruitment covered about 25 US areas and drew participants whose ages spanned about 18 to 90 years. Cohorts were determined from participant-reported clinical history. These data are taken from a study of blood T cell repertoires in COVID-19. The CDR3 covers 12 residues. Germline V gene sequence: CDR1 MDHEN, CDR2 SYDVKM. V shed 2 bases and J 11 bases; nucleotides not matched to a gene: 4.

This receptor was identified in a woman under 30 who had recovered from COVID-19. The sequenced sample consisted of PBMCs or T cells enriched from blood (not recorded which). This chain joins TRBV28 and TRBJ1-1, with 8 nucleotides matching TRBD1. CDR3: CASSLGRGRAFF. CDR3 in DNA: TGTGCCAGCAGTTTAGGCAGGGGGCGGGCTTTCTTT.